The 20 T cell receptor beta chains below were found in one sample sequenced in a study of blood T cell repertoires in COVID-19. Method: immunoSEQ multiplex PCR; TCRdb's copy keeps in-frame clones and lacks some. The sample contains 220,000 or so clones, around 87% of which appear only once. The sample taken for sequencing was PBMCs or T cells enriched from blood (not recorded which). All receptors derive from a man in his thirties or forties who had been exposed to COVID-19.

This chain connects TRBV6-5 to TRBJ1-5; a weak D match, TRBD1 (6 bases). Germline V gene lookup returns CDR1 MNHEY and CDR2 SVGAGI. This CDR3 has 12 amino acids. Between the trimmed V and J ends, which lost 5 bases and 8 bases, there was a span of 10 bases. CDR3 sequence (DNA): TGTGCCAGCAGTCCGACAGGAGAGCCCCAGCATTTT. This gives the protein CASSPTGEPQHF.

V gene TRBV2 combines with J gene TRBJ1-2; no clear D gene. This CDR3 spans 14 amino acids. Germline V CDR1 and CDR2: SNHLY, FYNNEI. The V gene lost 4 bases and the J gene lost 5 bases, with 14 bases spanning the gap. Here the CDR3 DNA reads TGTGCCAGCAGTGTGAAGGGAGATGGGTATGGCTACACCTTC. Its protein product is CASSVKGDGYGYTF.

V usage is TRBV11-3 and J usage is TRBJ2-3, with 10 nucleotides matching TRBD1. The CDR3 consists of 17 residues. Germline V lookup: CDR1 SGHNT, CDR2 YENEEA. V gave up 5 bases and J gave up 0 bases; unmatched junction bases: 8. The CDR3 DNA reads TGTGCCAGCAGCCCTAGGACAGGGGGATATAGCACAGATACGCAGTATTTT. Translated, it gives CASSPRTGGYSTDTQYF.

V is TRBV12-3 or TRBV12-4 and J is TRBJ1-1; D gene unclear. This CDR3 has 13 amino acids. V was clipped by 4 bases and J by 3 bases, with 9 bases between them. The CDR3 loop is CASSSGQDTEAFF. Here the CDR3 DNA reads TGTGCCAGCAGTTCTGGGCAGGACACTGAAGCTTTCTTT.

The chain recombines TRBV6-2 or TRBV6-3 with TRBJ2-3; 11 nucleotides align to TRBD2. Germline V CDR1 and CDR2: MNHEY, SVGEGT. The V and J ends lost 2 bases and 0 bases, in that order; junction bases with no gene match: 10. The CDR3 loop spans 19 amino acids. Here the CDR3 DNA reads TGTGCCAGCAGTTACGGCACTAGCGGGGGCCTGATTAGCACAGATACGCAGTATTTT. Its translation: CASSYGTSGGLISTDTQYF.

The chain recombines TRBV20-1 with TRBJ2-5; 7 bases are shared with TRBD2. The junction had 6 bases not matched to a gene; V was cut back by 3 bases and J by 5 bases. This CDR3 spans 13 amino acids. In germline, CDR1 is DFQATT, CDR2 SNEGSKA (reference sequence). The CDR3 protein is CSASRGVWETQYF. CDR3 in DNA: TGCAGTGCTAGTCGGGGGGTTTGGGAGACCCAGTACTTC.

The V gene is TRBV19, the J gene TRBJ1-2; TRBD1 matches 9 bases. V dropped 6 bases and J dropped 6; count of bases not matched to a gene: 5. The CDR3 contains 13 residues. The germline V gene encodes CDR1 LNHDA and CDR2 SQIVND (reference sequence). CDR3 in DNA: TGTGCCAGTAGCGACCGGGACAGGGATGGCTACACCTTC. Its protein product is CASSDRDRDGYTF. The whole variable domain, remainder taken from reference TRBV19 and TRBJ1-2, is DGGITQSPKYLFRKEGQNVTLSCEQNLNHDAMYWYRQDPGQGLRLIYYSQIVNDFQKGDIAEGYSVSREKKESFPLTVTSAQKNPTAFYLCASSDRDRDGYTFGSGTRLTVV.

The rearrangement links TRBV12-5 to TRBJ2-2, with TRBD1 as a possible D gene (5 bases). This CDR3 is built from 18 residues. The V and J ends lost 0 bases and 3 bases respectively, with 17 bases between them. The V gene's germline CDR1 is LGHNT and CDR2 FRNRAP. The DNA for the CDR3 is TGTGCTAGTGGTTTGGTTGGTGCGGAAGGGGCGTACACCGGGGAGCTGTTTTTT. Its protein is CASGLVGAEGAYTGELFF.

The genes are TRBV4-2 and TRBJ2-5, with TRBD2 matching over 10 bases. This CDR3 spans 17 amino acids. The germline gives CDR1 LGHNA, CDR2 YNFKEQ. The V and J ends lost 0 bases and 7 bases, in that order; junction bases with no gene match: 11. The CDR3 spells CASSQESPRTSGGTQYF. The CDR3 DNA follows: TGTGCCAGCAGCCAAGAATCCCCTCGGACTAGCGGAGGGACCCAGTACTTC.

The gene calls are TRBV5-1 and TRBJ2-6; 7 bases are shared with TRBD2. With V trimmed by 4 bases and J by 2 bases, 6 bases remained unmatched. The CDR3 runs 16 residues. Germline assignment: CDR1 SGHRS and CDR2 YFSETQ. The CDR3 DNA follows: TGCGCCAGCAGCACCGGGCGGGGGACTGGGGCCAACGTCCTGACTTTC. Translation: CASSTGRGTGANVLTF. Full variable domain (remainder filled in from reference TRBV5-1 and TRBJ2-6): KAGVTQTPRYLIKTRGQQVTLSCSPISGHRSVSWYQQTPGQGLQFLFEYFSETQRNKGNFPGRFSGRQFSNSRSEMNVSTLELGDSALYLCASSTGRGTGANVLTFGAGSRLTVL.

V usage is TRBV5-1 and J usage is TRBJ2-7, with 7 bases matching TRBD1. Germline values: CDR1 SGHRS, CDR2 YFSETQ. The CDR3 has 13 residues. V lost 7 bases to trimming and J lost 4 bases; unmatched junction nucleotides: 8. The CDR3 loop is CASRQGEGYEQYF. The CDR3 region has the DNA TGCGCCAGCCGACAGGGTGAAGGGTACGAGCAGTACTTC. The complete variable domain, with remaining parts taken from reference TRBV5-1 and TRBJ2-7, reads KAGVTQTPRYLIKTRGQQVTLSCSPISGHRSVSWYQQTPGQGLQFLFEYFSETQRNKGNFPGRFSGRQFSNSRSEMNVSTLELGDSALYLCASRQGEGYEQYFGPGTRLTVT.

Only one count was recorded for this clone. The V call is TRBV19, the J call TRBJ1-1, with 8 bases lining up with TRBD1. The V gene's germline CDR1 is LNHDA and CDR2 SQIVND (reference sequence). V trimming: 5 bases; J trimming: 5 bases; junction bases outside the gene matches: 7. The CDR3 loop spans 14 amino acids. The CDR3 DNA is TGTGCCAGTAGTTACTGGACAGGGAATACTGAAGCTTTCTTT. Translated, it gives CASSYWTGNTEAFF.

This chain uses TRBV7-8 with TRBJ2-2; TRBD2 matches at 11 bases. Per the germline V gene, CDR1 is SGHVS and CDR2 is FQNEAQ. The ends lost 4 bases at V and 5 bases at J; junction bases unmatched: 6. This CDR3 is 16 amino acids long. The DNA for the CDR3 is TGTGCCAGCAGCTCCCGACTAGCGGGGACGACCGGGGAGCTGTTTTTT. This encodes CASSSRLAGTTGELFF.

This rearrangement joins TRBV7-6 to TRBJ1-6, with D possibly TRBD1 on 6 matching bases. Germline-derived CDR1 and CDR2 are SGHVS and FNYEAQ. V gave up 2 bases and J gave up 7 bases, with 12 bases separating them. The CDR3 has 15 residues. The DNA of the CDR3 is TGTGCCAGCAGCTTAATCGGGACATTGAATTCACCCCTCCACTTT. This codes for CASSLIGTLNSPLHF. Full variable domain (missing parts from reference TRBV7-6 and TRBJ1-6): GAGVSQSPRYKVTKRGQDVALRCDPISGHVSLYWYRQALGQGPEFLTYFNYEAQQDKSGLPNDRFSAERPEGSISTLTIQRTEQRDSAMYRCASSLIGTLNSPLHFGNGTRLTVT.

This sequence joins TRBV10-1 and TRBJ2-5, with 10 positions matching TRBD2. V shed 4 bases and J 5 bases; nucleotides not matched to a gene: 7. Germline V gene lookup returns CDR1 WNHNN and CDR2 SYGVQD (reference sequence). The CDR3 length is 15 residues. The CDR3 loop reads CASSVRLAGVETQYF. CDR3 sequence (DNA): TGCGCCAGCAGTGTACGGCTAGCGGGGGTTGAGACCCAGTACTTC.

The chain has TRBV5-4 and TRBJ1-5; D is unresolved. From germline, CDR1 is SGHNT and CDR2 YYREEE (reference sequence). This CDR3 comprises 12 residues. Trimming took 4 bases from V and 3 from J, leaving 5 bases between them. The DNA of the CDR3 is TGTGCCAGCAGCCGAGACAATCAGCCCCAGCATTTT. Its translation: CASSRDNQPQHF. Supplemented by reference TRBV5-4 and TRBJ1-5, the full variable domain reads ETGVTQSPTHLIKTRGQQVTLRCSSQSGHNTVSWYQQALGQGPQFIFQYYREEENGRGNFPPRFSGLQFPNYSSELNVNALELDDSALYLCASSRDNQPQHFGDGTRLSIL.

The chain is built from TRBV6-6 and TRBJ1-2; no reliable D call. The CDR3 has 15 residues. Germline CDR1 is MNHNY and CDR2 is SVGAGI (reference sequence). Trimming shortened V by 7 bases and J by 2 bases, and 17 bases separated the two germline ends. CDR3 sequence: CASTHTQLSNYGYTF. The CDR3 DNA sequence: TGTGCCAGCACCCACACCCAGTTATCCAACTATGGCTACACCTTC.

The CDR3 DNA follows: TGTGCCAGCAGCTTAGCTGCAGGGATGGGTGCTGAAGCTTTCTTT. Amino acid sequence: CASSLAAGMGAEAFF. V gene TRBV5-4 combines with J gene TRBJ1-1; tentatively, D is TRBD1 (5 bases). CDR3 size: 15 residues. V gave up 2 bases and J gave up 6 bases, with 17 bases separating them. Germline V gene sequence: CDR1 SGHNT, CDR2 YYREEE (reference sequence).

This clone was recorded once. The rearrangement uses TRBV5-4 and TRBJ2-1, with 11 nucleotides matching TRBD2. V lost 4 bases and J lost 6; bases outside the gene matches: 12. CDR3 length equals 17 residues. Germline V CDR1 and CDR2: SGHNT, YYREEE (reference sequence). This CDR3 reads CASSRRTTSGGGNEQFF. The CDR3 nucleotides are TGTGCCAGCAGCCGGAGAACTACTAGCGGGGGAGGCAATGAGCAGTTCTTC.

The rearrangement joins TRBV3-1 (or the pseudogene TRBV3-2) to TRBJ1-1; D possibly corresponds to TRBD1 (5 bases). In germline, CDR1 is LGHDT, CDR2 YNNKEL (reference sequence). The length of the CDR3 is 12 residues. Trimming cost V 5 bases and J 5 bases, with 9 bases left between them. The CDR3 nucleotides read TGTGCCAGCAGCGGGGCTGGAACTGAAGCTTTCTTT. As protein: CASSGAGTEAFF.